Reported below is one TCR beta chain. The target antigen is unknown. The record originates from a study of Graves' ophthalmopathy and Graves' hyperthyroidism. Study at large: At initial diagnosis, peripheral blood was obtained, and this preceded any treatment. Findings and caveats of the study: A 13-signature model separated ophthalmopathy from stable hyperthyroidism, reaching 85% to 90% sensitivity and approximately 81% specificity cross-validated.

RNA served as the template for amplifying TCR beta CDR3 regions. Amplification began with first-round RT-PCR using HTBI primers, then second-round multiplex PCR was performed. One entry per CDR3 protein, called by TCRdb with MiXCR from the multiplex PCR reads. The table lists 650,000 to 800,000 distinct CDR3 sequences, roughly 39% of them singletons. Every ophthalmopathy donor presented moderate-to-severe activity, CAS ≥3, NOSPECS ≥4 and duration under 3 months. Trimming stripped 2 bases from V and 8 bases from J, with 6 bases between. Germline CDR1 and CDR2: SNHLY and FYNNEI. The CDR3 is 11 amino acids.

This TCR came from an adult man with Graves' ophthalmopathy. The chain is built from TRBV2 and TRBJ1-2, with D unclear. Material for sequencing was peripheral blood. The CDR3: CASSEIEGYTF. The CDR3 coding sequence is TGTGCCAGCAGTGAAATAGAGGGCTACACCTTC.